This TCR beta chain was retrieved from a study of T-cell reconstitution after alpha-beta-depleted transplantation in children. It was with unique molecular identifiers that the TCRbeta library was prepared. TCRdb re-called the PCR reads with MiXCR, one entry per CDR3 protein. The sample contains a few hundred thousand distinct CDR3 sequences, 25% to 30% of which appear only once. Germline CDR1 is SGHAT and CDR2 is FQDESV (reference sequence). This CDR3 spans 17 amino acids. The V and J ends lost 6 bases and 2 bases respectively, with 22 bases between them. This clonotype appeared a single time. The source material was PBMCs, sampled before TCRalphabeta/CD19-depleted stem cell transplant. The TCR was taken from a boy less than two years old with Wiskott-Aldrich syndrome, due to receive a stem cell transplant. The V gene is TRBV11-1, the J gene TRBJ1-2; D gene unclear. CDR3 in DNA: TGTGCCAGCAGGAAGTGGGCTGGTCGGGTTGCAAACTATGGCTACACCTTC. Its translation is CASRKWAGRVANYGYTF.